Listed below are T cell receptor beta chains from one sample, sequenced in a study of CD8 T cells in Susac syndrome. One entry per CDR3 protein results from TCRdb running MiXCR on the immunoSEQ multiplex PCR reads. Among 150,000 to 200,000 distinct CDR3 sequences listed, about 95% were seen once. The sample taken for sequencing was CD4+ T cells from PBMCs. The source is a human donor with multiple sclerosis. Each CDR3 is given with its conserved first and last residue. Each record gives: CDR3 protein, CDR3 DNA, V gene, D gene, J gene, clone size. A D gene is named only where the DNA matches it firmly. Rows may omit the clone size; those that give it use once, few, many or a size class.

CASTWGAPVGYTF TGTGCCTCCACTTGGGGGGCTCCAGTGGGCTACACCTTC TRBV19 - TRBJ1-2 -
CASGNVLVTDGKTYEQYF TGTGCCAGCGGGAACGTTCTTGTGACAGATGGTAAGACCTACGAGCAGTACTTC TRBV6-1 - TRBJ2-7 -
CASSPASGSLFEQYF TGTGCCAGCTCACCGGCAAGCGGGAGTCTCTTCGAGCAGTACTTC TRBV18 TRBD2 TRBJ2-7 -
CSARRQGGNSPLHF TGCAGTGCTAGGCGACAGGGTGGTAATTCACCCCTCCACTTT TRBV20-1 TRBD1 TRBJ1-6 -
CASSQDGSGHYNEQFF TGTGCCAGCAGCCAAGACGGTAGCGGGCATTACAATGAGCAGTTCTTC TRBV4-2 TRBD2 TRBJ2-1 -
CASSSLGEDTEAFF TGTGCCAGCAGCAGTTTGGGGGAGGACACTGAAGCTTTCTTT TRBV21-1 - TRBJ1-1 once
CASSLQLANYGYTF TGTGCCAGCAGCCTACAACTAGCTAACTATGGCTACACCTTC TRBV3-1 - TRBJ1-2 -
CASSEAGETDTQYF TGTGCCAGCAGTGAGGCGGGAGAAACAGATACGCAGTATTTT TRBV25-1 TRBD2 TRBJ2-3 -
CSVQSSGANVLTF TGCAGCGTTCAGAGCTCTGGGGCCAACGTCCTGACTTTC TRBV29-1 - TRBJ2-6 -
CASSHPGGNWAFF TGTGCCAGCAGCCATCCAGGGGGGAATTGGGCTTTCTTT TRBV3-1 TRBD1 TRBJ1-1 -
CASSPPYSGVTYEQYF TGTGCCAGCTCTCCCCCCTATAGCGGGGTAACCTACGAGCAGTACTTC TRBV18 TRBD2 TRBJ2-7 -
CATSRAGQDTNIQYF TGTGCCACCAGCAGAGCAGGACAGGACACAAACATTCAGTACTTC TRBV15 TRBD1 TRBJ2-4 -
CAWTPAGGMNIQYF TGTGCCTGGACTCCGGCCGGCGGTATGAACATTCAGTACTTC TRBV30 - TRBJ2-4 -
CASSQQFSGGNEQFF TGTGCCAGCAGCCAACAGTTCTCGGGGGGTAATGAGCAGTTCTTC TRBV3-1 TRBD2 TRBJ2-1 once
CASSFFTGTVNYEQYF TGTGCCAGCAGCTTCTTTACCGGGACAGTCAACTACGAGCAGTACTTC TRBV5-6 TRBD1 TRBJ2-7 -
CASSFRMSYTF TGTGCCAGCAGCTTCAGGATGAGCTACACCTTC TRBV3-1 - TRBJ1-2 -
CSARGLADTYEQYF TGCAGTGCCAGAGGACTAGCGGACACCTACGAGCAGTACTTC TRBV20-1 TRBD2 TRBJ2-7 -
CASSLGPPRLEAFF TGTGCCAGCAGCTTAGGACCGCCAAGGCTCGAAGCTTTCTTT TRBV7-9 - TRBJ1-1 -
CAYQGKNTEAFF TGTGCTTATCAAGGGAAAAACACTGAAGCTTTCTTT TRBV7-9 - TRBJ1-1 -
CASSLALAGGAGYNEQFF TGTGCCAGCAGCTTAGCCCTAGCGGGGGGGGCGGGCTACAATGAGCAGTTCTTC TRBV7-8 TRBD2 TRBJ2-1 once
CSAGRDTDTQYF TGCAGTGCTGGGAGGGACACAGATACGCAGTATTTT TRBV20-1 TRBD2 TRBJ2-3 -
CASSHPGTGANTQYF TGTGCCAGCAGCCACCCTGGGACAGGCGCGAATACGCAGTATTTT TRBV3-1 TRBD1 TRBJ2-3 -
CASSISQWDGAFF TGTGCCAGTAGTATCTCCCAGTGGGATGGAGCTTTCTTT TRBV19 - TRBJ1-1 -
CASSRPLGNTGELFF TGTGCCAGTAGTAGACCGCTTGGGAACACCGGGGAGCTGTTTTTT TRBV19 - TRBJ2-2 once
CASRVTSGTYEQYF TGCGCCAGCAGGGTGACTAGCGGCACCTACGAGCAGTACTTC TRBV5-1 TRBD2 TRBJ2-7 -
CASSFPIAGDTDTQYF TGTGCCAGCAGCTTCCCCATAGCGGGGGACACAGATACGCAGTATTTT TRBV12-3/TRBV12-4 TRBD2 TRBJ2-3 -
CASTKGSQAYNEQFF TGTGCCAGCACCAAGGGGTCCCAAGCCTACAATGAGCAGTTCTTC TRBV6-5 - TRBJ2-1 -
CASRLPDRAGANVLTF TGTGCCAGCAGACTCCCGGACAGGGCTGGGGCCAACGTCCTGACTTTC TRBV5-8 TRBD1 TRBJ2-6 once
CSARSPGGNQPQHF TGCAGTGCCAGGTCCCCGGGAGGCAATCAGCCCCAGCATTTT TRBV20-1 - TRBJ1-5 -
CASSGMNTEAFF TGTGCCAGCAGCGGTATGAACACTGAAGCTTTCTTT TRBV3-1 - TRBJ1-1 -
CASSLERTLYNEQFF TGCGCCAGCAGCTTGGAGCGGACCCTTTACAATGAGCAGTTCTTC TRBV5-1 - TRBJ2-1 -
CATLGVAGGEQFF TGTGCCACCTTGGGGGTAGCGGGAGGTGAGCAGTTCTTC TRBV2 TRBD2 TRBJ2-1 -
CASSSSTGTGVYF TGTGCCAGCAGTTCATCGACCGGGACCGGAGTATACTTC TRBV27 - TRBJ2-7 -
CATSDLGDQPQHF TGTGCCACCAGTGATTTGGGGGATCAGCCCCAGCATTTT TRBV24-1 - TRBJ1-5 -
CASATSGSSYEQYF TGCGCCAGCGCGACTAGCGGAAGCTCCTACGAGCAGTACTTC TRBV5-1 TRBD2 TRBJ2-7 -
CASSNEDRRTEAFF TGTGCCAGCAGTAACGAGGACAGGCGCACTGAAGCTTTCTTT TRBV6-1 TRBD1 TRBJ1-1 -
CASSQDGLWGQETQYF TGTGCCAGCAGCCAAGACGGTCTGTGGGGCCAAGAGACCCAGTACTTC TRBV14 - TRBJ2-5 -
CASSVNFLGYGYTF TGTGCCAGCAGCGTTAACTTTCTAGGGTATGGCTACACCTTC TRBV9 - TRBJ1-2 -
CSARDALTGGFYNEQFF TGCAGTGCTAGAGACGCCCTTACAGGGGGCTTCTACAATGAGCAGTTCTTC TRBV20-1 TRBD1 TRBJ2-1 -
CASSLLAGSDTQYF TGTGCCAGCAGCTTATTAGCGGGATCAGATACGCAGTATTTT TRBV7-2 TRBD2 TRBJ2-3 -
CSARHTSGVEQFF TGCAGTGCTCGCCACACTAGCGGAGTTGAGCAGTTCTTC TRBV20-1 TRBD2 TRBJ2-1 -
CASSSWARGGGHYEQYF TGTGCCAGCAGTTCTTGGGCTAGGGGCGGGGGGCACTACGAGCAGTACTTC TRBV12-3/TRBV12-4 TRBD2 TRBJ2-7 -
CAWTPIGAGELFF TGTGCCTGGACCCCCATCGGGGCCGGGGAGCTGTTTTTT TRBV30 - TRBJ2-2 -
CASTTQGGEQYF TGTGCCAGCACCACTCAGGGTGGCGAGCAGTACTTC TRBV27 - TRBJ2-7 -
CASSPAEPYGYTF TGTGCCAGCAGCCCGGCGGAACCCTATGGCTACACCTTC TRBV9 - TRBJ1-2 -
CASSVVGTTSYGYTF TGTGCCAGCAGCGTAGTGGGGACGACTAGCTATGGCTACACCTTC TRBV9 - TRBJ1-2 -
CASSPNNAGSGNTIYF TGTGCCAGCTCCCCCAACAATGCCGGCTCTGGAAACACCATATATTTT TRBV18 - TRBJ1-3 -